These T cell receptor beta chains were read from a single sample in a study of shared clonotypes between healthy human individuals. TCRdb keeps only in-frame clones here, not all; method: immunoSEQ multiplex PCR. The sample yields some 2 million clones, about 95% seen once. The sample consisted of naive CD8+ T cells sorted from blood. All receptors come from a man between 18 and 35 years old in good health. Both conserved end residues are part of each CDR3. The D gene is left open where the match is weak. Clone size is not always given. Where it is, it says once, few, many or a class for expanded clones.

len	v_gene	j_gene	d_gene	abundance	CDR3nt	CDR3aa
13	TRBV2	TRBJ2-5	NA	NA	TGTGCCAGCAGATTTGACTGGCAAGAGACCCAGTACTTC	CASRFDWQETQYF
16	TRBV27	TRBJ2-7	TRBD2	NA	TGTGCCAGCAGTTTAGTGAGCGGGAGGTCGAACTACGAGCAGTACTTC	CASSLVSGRSNYEQYF
12	TRBV7-9	TRBJ1-1	NA	NA	TGTGCCAGCAGCTTAGGACCGAGTGAAGCTTTCTTT	CASSLGPSEAFF
15	TRBV10-3	TRBJ2-7	NA	NA	TGTGCCACATATAAGAGGATAGACGAAACCTACGAGCAGTACTTC	CATYKRIDETYEQYF
16	TRBV9	TRBJ2-2	TRBD2	NA	TGTGCCAGCAGCATACCTAGCGGGGGTAACACCGGGGAGCTGTTTTTT	CASSIPSGGNTGELFF
15	TRBV9	TRBJ2-1	NA	NA	TGTGCCAGCAGCGTAGCTTACGGCGGAGACAATGAGCAGTTCTTC	CASSVAYGGDNEQFF
14	TRBV7-7	TRBJ2-7	NA	NA	TGTGCTAGCAGTCCCCTCCGGGAAGGTGGCGAGCAGTACTTC	CASSPLREGGEQYF
13	TRBV18	TRBJ1-1	NA	NA	TGTGCCAGCTCTGTGACAGGGAACACTGAAGCTTTCTTT	CASSVTGNTEAFF
15	TRBV7-6	TRBJ2-2	NA	NA	TGTGCCAGCAGCTTTCCCGGTACGAACACCGGGGAGCTGTTTTTT	CASSFPGTNTGELFF
15	TRBV10-3	TRBJ2-5	TRBD2	NA	TGTGCCATCAGTGTGGAGCGGGGGGGCAGGGAGACCCAGTACTTC	CAISVERGGRETQYF
15	TRBV6-5	TRBJ2-2	NA	NA	TGTGCCAGCAGTTACGTCCCCCGTAACACCGGGGAGCTGTTTTTT	CASSYVPRNTGELFF
18	TRBV4-1	TRBJ2-7	TRBD2	NA	TGCGCCAGCAGCCAAGAAGCAAGTAGCGGGTTTAGCTCCTACGAGCAGTACTTC	CASSQEASSGFSSYEQYF
16	TRBV4-1	TRBJ2-3	TRBD1	NA	TGCGCCAGCAGCCAAGATCCGACAGGGATCACAGATACGCAGTATTTT	CASSQDPTGITDTQYF
11	TRBV30	TRBJ1-2	TRBD1	few	TGTGCCCGCGGGACAGGGATTGGCTACACCTTC	CARGTGIGYTF
12	TRBV7-2	TRBJ2-7	NA	NA	TGTGCCAGCAGCTTGGGGACCCCCGAGCAGTACTTC	CASSLGTPEQYF
13	TRBV6-1	TRBJ1-1	NA	once	TGTGCCAGCAGCCATTTGGAGAACACTGAAGCTTTCTTT	CASSHLENTEAFF
15	TRBV7-9	TRBJ2-2	NA	NA	TGTGCCAGCAGATCCCCGAGGGGGGGGACCGGGGAGCTGTTTTTT	CASRSPRGGTGELFF
15	TRBV6-5	TRBJ1-2	NA	NA	TGTGCCAGCAGTTACTCCGATGGGGAAAACTATGGCTACACCTTC	CASSYSDGENYGYTF
18	TRBV30	TRBJ2-3	NA	once	TGTGCCTGGACTGTAAAGACTCTTGGGGGGTCGGGCACAGATACGCAGTATTTT	CAWTVKTLGGSGTDTQYF
12	TRBV27	TRBJ2-1	NA	NA	TGTGCCAGCAGTCCCGGATACAATGAGCAGTTCTTC	CASSPGYNEQFF
13	TRBV9	TRBJ2-7	NA	NA	TGTGCCAGCAGCGTAGACGGCTACTACGAGCAGTACTTC	CASSVDGYYEQYF
13	TRBV28	TRBJ1-1	NA	NA	TGTGCCAGCAGTTTGGGCATAAACACTGAAGCTTTCTTT	CASSLGINTEAFF
13	TRBV2	TRBJ2-7	NA	once	TGTGCCAGCAGTGATGGGTTCATTGACGAGCAGTACTTC	CASSDGFIDEQYF
15	TRBV4-3	TRBJ2-7	NA	NA	TGCGCCAGCAGCCCCCTCCTTGGAGGGCTTCACGAGCAGTACTTC	CASSPLLGGLHEQYF
10	TRBV20-1	TRBJ2-7	NA	NA	TGCAGTGCCGGGGGTCACGAGCAGTACTTC	CSAGGHEQYF
15	TRBV27	TRBJ2-7	TRBD1	NA	TGTGCCAGCACCACCGGACAGGGGGCTAACTACGAGCAGTACTTC	CASTTGQGANYEQYF
17	TRBV10-1	TRBJ2-3	TRBD1	NA	TGCGCCAGCAGTGAGTCCCCGGACAGGGAAATCACAGATACGCAGTATTTT	CASSESPDREITDTQYF
13	TRBV7-2	TRBJ1-2	NA	NA	TGTGCCAGCAGCTTAGCGGGGGACTATGGCTACACCTTC	CASSLAGDYGYTF
16	TRBV7-3	TRBJ2-3	TRBD1	NA	TGTGCCAGCAGCTGGCCTGCCGGACAGGGGACAGATACGCAGTATTTT	CASSWPAGQGTDTQYF
15	TRBV7-6	TRBJ2-7	NA	NA	TGTGCCAGCAGCGATGACGCAGGAGGCGGCGACGAGCAGTACTTC	CASSDDAGGGDEQYF
13	TRBV2	TRBJ2-7	NA	few	TGTGCCAGCAGTCCAGGGACCTCCTACGAGCAGTACTTC	CASSPGTSYEQYF
17	TRBV21-1	TRBJ2-7	NA	once	TGTGCCAGCAGCTCATTTTTCCGGGACAGGGGGCCCAACGAGCAGTACTTC	CASSSFFRDRGPNEQYF
14	TRBV11-2	TRBJ2-7	TRBD1	NA	TGTGCCAGCAGCTTAGGGACAGGGAGCTACGAGCAGTACTTC	CASSLGTGSYEQYF
14	TRBV9	TRBJ2-1	NA	NA	TGTGCCAGCAGCGTAGTGCCAGACGCCAATGAGCAGTTCTTC	CASSVVPDANEQFF
13	TRBV27	TRBJ2-5	NA	NA	TGTGCCAGCAGTTTAGGCAGCCAAGAGACCCAGTACTTC	CASSLGSQETQYF
16	TRBV2	TRBJ2-1	TRBD2	NA	TGTGCCAGCAGTGACGGGGGGAGTCGTACCTACAATGAGCAGTTCTTC	CASSDGGSRTYNEQFF
17	TRBV5-1	TRBJ2-3	NA	NA	TGCGCCAGCAGCTTACGTTGGCCGGATACTAGCACAGATACGCAGTATTTT	CASSLRWPDTSTDTQYF
14	TRBV7-9	TRBJ2-1	TRBD2	NA	TGTGCCAGCAGCTCTAGCGGGGGGGCTGGTGAGCAGTTCTTC	CASSSSGGAGEQFF
20	TRBV4-1	TRBJ2-3	TRBD2	NA	TGCGCCAGCAGCCAAGAACTTTCCGCGGGGGGTTCTTCTAGCACAGATACGCAGTATTTT	CASSQELSAGGSSSTDTQYF
13	TRBV11-3	TRBJ2-1	NA	once	TGTGCCAGCAGCTTAGGGTCGCCGAATGAGCAGTTCTTC	CASSLGSPNEQFF
13	TRBV5-6	TRBJ2-7	NA	NA	TGTGCCAGCAGCCCCACCCCACAGTTCGAGCAGTACTTC	CASSPTPQFEQYF
13	TRBV30	TRBJ1-2	TRBD1	NA	TGTGCCTGGGTTCCCGGGACAGGGTATGGCTACACCTTC	CAWVPGTGYGYTF
16	TRBV13	TRBJ2-5	NA	once	TGTGCCAGCAGCCCACGGGGAACGGGAATCAAGGAGACCCAGTACTTC	CASSPRGTGIKETQYF